This T cell receptor beta chain was sequenced for a study of human T cells and chemical hapten exposure. This clonotype was seen more than once but under ten times. CDR1 and CDR2 (germline): SGHAT, FQDESV (reference sequence). The CDR3 contains 16 residues. Between the trimmed V and J ends, which lost 2 bases and 7 bases, there was a span of 17 bases. As to time point: patch test 1, 2 weeks after DPC sensitization. As for treatment: therapeutic diphenylcyclopropenone sensitization with weekly scalp DPC. TCRdb re-analysed the RACE reads in MiXCR, keeping a single row per CDR3 protein. The sample shows around 74,000 distinct CDR3 sequences, around 30% of them seen only once.

This TCR came from a man between 35 and 55 years old with alopecia areata. Some clones in this sample may be carry-over from other donors' samples. This specimen consisted of whole blood, obtained in connection with sensitization to the hapten diphenylcyclopropenone (DPC). The genes are TRBV11-1 and TRBJ2-2; D possibly corresponds to TRBD1 (6 bases). The CDR3 region is CASSLLPTGLSGELFF. The CDR3 DNA sequence: TGTGCCAGCAGCTTACTTCCGACAGGACTTAGCGGGGAGCTGTTTTTT.